This T cell receptor beta chain appears in the sequencing data of a study of cytomegalovirus exposure and HLA in healthy donors. These donors were members of the roughly 120-subject validation cohort, a group separate from the approximately 670-subject first cohort. Study outcomes and limitations: Using the classifier, cytomegalovirus status was reportedly diagnosed with high specificity and sensitivity.

Germline CDR1 and CDR2: SGHDT and YYEEEE. V was shortened by 2 bases and J by 0 bases, with 6 bases between the two germline ends. This CDR3 has 14 residues. Libraries were prepared by immunoSEQ multiplex PCR; TCRdb keeps only in-frame clonotypes and omits some of them. The repertoire holds fewer than 150,000 clones, with about 85% as singletons. Worth noting for this clone: The antigen is unknown.

Sample: PBMCs. This TCR was sampled from a man between 18 and 29 years old in good health and CMV-seropositive. The rearrangement links TRBV5-6 to TRBJ2-1; D is perhaps TRBD2 (5 bases). In DNA form, the CDR3 reads TGTGCCAGCAGCTTACGGGGCTCCTACAATGAGCAGTTCTTC. Its translation is CASSLRGSYNEQFF.